This T cell receptor beta chain originates from a study of neoadjuvant anti-PD-1 for oral cavity cancer. Study as a whole: Non-progressing patients received a fourth nivolumab dose near day 43, then surgery on days 50-56.

The protocol was immunoSEQ multiplex PCR, while the TCRdb copy is restricted to in-frame clones and leaves out a portion. The sample records approximately 37,000 clones, 35% to 45% being singletons. The V and J ends lost 6 bases and 8 bases respectively, with 22 bases between them. Germline values: CDR1 SGHAT, CDR2 FQNNGV. The CDR3 covers 16 residues. Time point: after neoadjuvant nivolumab, at surgical resection. The material was tumor tissue, obtained after nivolumab (anti-PD-1) treatment. The chain recombines TRBV11-2 with TRBJ1-4; possibly TRBD1 for D (5 bases). The clonotype was recovered from a person aged 35 to 85 with oral cavity squamous cell carcinoma. CDR3 sequence reads: CASRSRIDDRREKLFF. CDR3 in DNA: TGTGCCAGCAGGTCCAGGATTGATGACAGAAGGGAAAAACTGTTTTTT.